Listed below are T cell receptor beta chains from one sample, sequenced in a study of T cells in localized non-small cell lung cancer. Generated by immunoSEQ multiplex PCR, the TCRdb table keeps only in-frame clones and is missing some. This table has about 4,400 clones, 30% to 40% appearing once. The sample was lung tumor tissue, taken before any cancer treatment. These receptor sequences come from a man aged 40 to 69 with stage II squamous cell lung carcinoma. Each CDR3 is given with its conserved first and last residue. The order of the fields is clone size, V gene, J gene, D gene, CDR3 protein, CDR3 DNA. D genes are given only for firm matches. Size tells how often a clone was seen (once, few, many) or the class of an expanded clone, and some rows leave it out.

>few|TRBV6-8|TRBJ2-3|TRBD2
CASSYPGGGTDTQYF
TGTGCCAGCAGTTACCCCGGGGGGGGCACAGATACGCAGTATTTT
>NA|TRBV11-3|TRBJ1-1|NA
CASSLVKPGGTEAFF
TGTGCCAGCAGCTTAGTGAAACCGGGGGGCACTGAAGCTTTCTTT
>few|TRBV30|TRBJ1-2|NA
CAWSADTGVVGYTF
TGTGCCTGGAGTGCCGATACGGGGGTAGTAGGCTACACCTTC
>NA|TRBV29-1|TRBJ1-2|TRBD1
CSVEGSQGAPQPPIYTF
TGCAGCGTTGAAGGATCACAGGGGGCTCCCCAACCCCCTATCTACACCTTC
>NA|TRBV10-2|TRBJ2-3|TRBD1
CASSEIGGPDTQYF
TGCGCCAGCAGTGAGATAGGGGGCCCAGATACGCAGTATTTT
>medium-sized|TRBV15|TRBJ2-5|NA
CATSRDIEEGWWQETQYF
TGTGCCACCAGCAGAGATATTGAGGAAGGGTGGTGGCAAGAGACCCAGTACTTC
>few|TRBV11-3|TRBJ1-1|NA
CASSTPRVGNTEAFF
TGTGCCAGCAGCACCCCCAGGGTCGGGAACACTGAAGCTTTCTTT
>NA|TRBV11-3|TRBJ1-5|TRBD1
CASSLDRVNQPQHF
TGTGCCAGCAGCCTCGACAGGGTCAATCAGCCCCAGCATTTT
>NA|TRBV30|TRBJ2-5|NA
CAWSVKGTGVTQYF
TGTGCCTGGAGTGTGAAGGGAACGGGGGTGACCCAGTACTTC
>NA|TRBV19|TRBJ2-5|TRBD1
CASRVGQGETQYF
TGTGCCAGTAGGGTGGGACAGGGGGAGACCCAGTACTTC
>NA|TRBV14|TRBJ2-1|NA
CASSLYRVKQFF
TGTGCCAGCAGCCTCTACCGGGTAAAGCAGTTCTTC
>few|TRBV6-8|TRBJ2-1|NA
CASGGRWNEQFF
TGTGCCAGCGGGGGTCGGTGGAATGAGCAGTTCTTC
>few|TRBV13|TRBJ1-2|TRBD1
CASSLGVTGGDGYTF
TGTGCCAGCAGCTTAGGAGTTACAGGGGGGGATGGCTACACCTTC
>medium-sized|TRBV6-8|TRBJ1-5|NA
CASSPGGYSNQPQHF
TGTGCCAGCAGTCCGGGGGGCTATAGCAATCAGCCCCAGCATTTT
>few|TRBV12-2|TRBJ1-1|NA
CASRLAAWNTEAFF
TGTGCAAGTCGCTTAGCAGCCTGGAACACTGAAGCTTTCTTT
>NA|TRBV30|TRBJ1-5|NA
CAWSALTTGPNQPQHF
TGTGCCTGGAGTGCTTTGACCACAGGCCCTAATCAGCCCCAGCATTTT
>NA|TRBV10-3|TRBJ2-1|TRBD2
CASGQGLARDEQFF
TGTGCCAGCGGTCAGGGACTAGCCCGCGATGAGCAGTTCTTC
>NA|TRBV29-1|TRBJ2-7|NA
CSVATTAYEQYF
TGCAGCGTCGCCACTACGGCCTACGAGCAGTACTTC
>NA|TRBV5-1|TRBJ2-7|TRBD2
CASSLRGLVYEQYF
TGCGCCAGCAGCTTGCGGGGACTAGTCTACGAGCAGTACTTC